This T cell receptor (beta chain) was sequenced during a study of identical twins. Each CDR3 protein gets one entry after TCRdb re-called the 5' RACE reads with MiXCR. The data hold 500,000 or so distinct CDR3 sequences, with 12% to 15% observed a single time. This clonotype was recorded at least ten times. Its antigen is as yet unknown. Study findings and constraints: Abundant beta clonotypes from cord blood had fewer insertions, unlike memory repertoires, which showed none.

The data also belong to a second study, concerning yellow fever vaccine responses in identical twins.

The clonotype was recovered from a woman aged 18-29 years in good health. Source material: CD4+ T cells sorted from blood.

The CDR3 loop is CSAGGLNNEQFF. The CDR3 DNA is TGCAGTGCCGGGGGTCTTAACAATGAGCAGTTCTTC. The V and J genes are TRBV20-1 and TRBJ2-1; a weak D match, TRBD2 (6 bases). The ends were cut back, 6 bases at V and 5 bases at J, with 11 bases in the middle. The germline gives CDR1 DFQATT, CDR2 SNEGSKA (reference sequence). There are 12 residues in the CDR3.